Listed below are T cell receptor beta chains from one sample, sequenced in a study of beta chain features in type 1 diabetes. Assay used: immunoSEQ multiplex PCR; TCRdb lists only in-frame clones, some missing. The top ten clones hold around 0.05% of a sample with 220,000 or so clones, over 65% of them seen once. The sequenced sample was naive CD4+ T cells from blood. The origin of the receptors is a man aged 25-40 years in good health. CDR3s include the opening cysteine and the closing phenylalanine or tryptophan. Expanded clones get a size class; other rows say once, few or many, or leave the size out.

j_call clone_size v_call cdr3_aa
TRBJ2-1 . TRBV14 CASKRLSSYNEQFF
TRBJ2-7 once TRBV7-9 CASRGDSSVYEQYF
TRBJ2-7 . TRBV28 CASGVAGWGVYEQYF
TRBJ2-3 . TRBV15 CATSRSTDTQYF
TRBJ2-6 . TRBV23-1 CASSQSGTGAPGANVLTF
TRBJ2-4 . TRBV30 CAWSAHGGDIQYF
TRBJ2-4 . TRBV6-5 CASSWDSKKNIQYF
TRBJ2-5 . TRBV7-6 CASSLGAIQETQYF
TRBJ2-7 . TRBV30 CAWSVGGSSYEQYF
TRBJ1-1 . TRBV25-1 CASSDPQRGAFF
TRBJ2-7 . TRBV19 CASSGDTGYEQYF
TRBJ2-7 . TRBV7-2 CASSLRDGAYEQYF
TRBJ2-5 . TRBV14 CASSQVRDQETQYF
TRBJ2-3 . TRBV2 CASSLTEQTQYF
TRBJ2-5 . TRBV7-2 CASSLLPGLASLETQYF
TRBJ1-1 . TRBV28 CALGGRQPRNTEAFF
TRBJ2-7 . TRBV7-9 CASSLKRTGIYEQYF
TRBJ2-5 few TRBV28 CASSHPTAPGETQYF
TRBJ2-7 . TRBV25-1 CASSEAGGQVEQYF
TRBJ2-7 few TRBV14 CASSQASLQGAGEQYF
TRBJ2-7 . TRBV6-5 CASSPRASSYEQYF
TRBJ2-6 . TRBV7-9 CASSLTGRAGANVLTF
TRBJ2-3 few TRBV5-1 CASSLAGYSTDTQYF
TRBJ2-7 few TRBV19 CASSIGSNYEQYF
TRBJ2-4 . TRBV4-3 CASSQGTGVNIQYF
TRBJ2-7 . TRBV29-1 CSVEGTGREQYF
TRBJ1-1 . TRBV25-1 CASSEYTEAFF
TRBJ2-1 few TRBV29-1 CSVVLAGNYNEQFF
TRBJ1-5 . TRBV10-3 CAISGRDDQPQHF
TRBJ2-5 . TRBV2 CASSAGRRQETQYF
TRBJ2-3 . TRBV13 CASSTTDRGRADTQYF
TRBJ2-3 . TRBV5-1 CASSSEADTQYF
TRBJ2-7 once TRBV5-6 CASSFGTSGSYEQYF
TRBJ2-5 . TRBV2 CASSRQSYQETQYF
TRBJ2-1 . TRBV30 CAWNRGAYNEQFF
TRBJ2-6 . TRBV11-2 CASRTLGIFGANVLTF
TRBJ2-7 . TRBV30 CAWTPRNGNEQYF
TRBJ2-1 . TRBV7-2 CASSMQPRDEQFF
TRBJ2-3 few TRBV5-4 CASSLQSTDTQYF
TRBJ2-7 . TRBV28 CASSTPGQGIYEQYF
TRBJ2-2 . TRBV4-3 CASSQEGPGELFF
TRBJ2-1 few TRBV30 CAWSGRARPEQFF
TRBJ2-5 . TRBV4-2 CASSQTGTLQETQYF
TRBJ2-7 . TRBV6-6 CASSKELFDEQYF
TRBJ2-1 . TRBV19 CASSMLLGEQFF
TRBJ1-2 . TRBV30 CAWSAQGASPYGYTF
TRBJ2-7 . TRBV9 CASSVGQGPYEQYF
TRBJ2-1 . TRBV6-5 CASSGVGLGQNEQFF
TRBJ2-2 once TRBV5-1 CASSHDRGASYTGELFF
TRBJ2-5 . TRBV7-2 CASSASGRTETQYF
TRBJ2-6 few TRBV14 CASSFPGANVLTF
TRBJ2-3 . TRBV30 CAWTVTDTQYF